This T cell receptor (beta chain) comes out of a study of blood T cell repertoires in COVID-19. Profiling relied on immunoSEQ multiplex PCR, and the TCRdb table lists in-frame clones only, not all of them. This sample has fewer than 500,000 clones, with about 90% found just once. Germline loops: CDR1 LNHDA, CDR2 SQIVND (reference sequence). The V gene end was trimmed by 6 bases and the J gene end by 1 base; junction bases not matched to a gene: 8. This CDR3 is built from 15 residues. The clonotype originates from a man aged 18 to 35 with COVID-19, enrolled during active disease. This chain uses TRBV19 with TRBJ1-2, with TRBD1 matching 7 bases. Sequenced input: peripheral blood. The DNA of the CDR3 is TGTGCCAGTAGCCTAGGCAGGGGGAATAACTATGGCTACACCTTC. This translates into CASSLGRGNNYGYTF.